This TCR beta chain was profiled in a study of shared clonotypes between healthy human individuals. Study-wide background: The study used three CD4 naive, three CD4 memory, two CD8 naive and one CD8 memory plate per donor.

TCRdb keeps only in-frame clones here, not all; method: immunoSEQ multiplex PCR. The table lists more than 400,000 clones, about 96% of them singletons. Note on this clone: What it binds is unknown.

Broader study findings: The diversity represented, both genetic and in exposure history, was limited by few donors.

Input material: naive CD4+ T cells sorted from blood. Regarding subset: CD45RA+ positively selected. The TCR comes from a woman aged 30 to 39 in good health.

The CDR3 reads CASSDRAGRTEAFF. CDR3 nucleotide sequence: TGTGCCAGCAGTGATCGGGCAGGGCGAACTGAAGCTTTCTTT. The chain combines TRBV6-4 with TRBJ1-1; maybe TRBD1 (5 bases). CDR1 and CDR2 (germline): MRHNA, SNTAGT. CDR3 length equals 14 residues. Deletions cut 3 bases from V and 5 bases from J, with 13 bases between.